This T cell receptor (beta chain) emerged from a study of cytomegalovirus exposure and HLA in healthy donors. The data were produced by immunoSEQ multiplex PCR, yet TCRdb's version contains in-frame clones alone and is incomplete. The table shows approximately 270,000 clones, with around 87% occurring only once. Study outcomes and limitations: The tendency of first-cohort TCR clusters to co-occur in the 120 or so validation repertoires emerged from a later analysis.

Regarding this clone: Its target is not known.

The donors formed part of the approximately 130-subject validation cohort, distinct from the approximately 670-subject first cohort. The origin of this receptor is a woman between 18 and 29 years old in good health and CMV-seronegative. Sample: PBMCs.

CDR3 nucleotides: TGTGCCTGGCTGACAGGGTTGGGCGGAAACACCATATATTTT. The encoded protein is CAWLTGLGGNTIYF. The chain uses TRBV30 and TRBJ1-3; 7 bases align to TRBD1. Per the germline V gene, CDR1 is GTSNPN and CDR2 is SVGIG (reference sequence). With V trimmed by 5 bases and J by 4 bases, 8 bases remained unmatched. The CDR3 is 14 amino acids. Full variable domain (outside the CDR3, taken from reference TRBV30 and TRBJ1-3): SQTIHQWPATLVQPVGSPLSLECTVEGTSNPNLYWYRQAAGRGLQLLFYSVGIGQISSEVPQNLSASRPQDRQFILSSKKLLLSDSGFYLCAWLTGLGGNTIYFGEGSWLTVV.